What follows are 20 T cell receptor beta chains derived from one specimen sequenced in a study of blood T cell repertoires in COVID-19. This table comes from immunoSEQ multiplex PCR, and its TCRdb copy is limited to in-frame clones, with some not included. The sample records a few hundred thousand clones, about 86% being singletons. Material for sequencing was peripheral blood. Every receptor here comes from a man aged 55 to 70 who had recovered from COVID-19.

V and J are TRBV3-1 (or the pseudogene TRBV3-2) and TRBJ2-5; 10 nucleotides match TRBD2. CDR3 length: 16 residues. The germline V gene has CDR1 LGHDT and CDR2 YNNKEL (reference sequence). Unmatched junction bases numbered 5, after V lost 3 bases and J lost 1 base. The CDR3 DNA reads as TGTGCCAGCAGCCAGAATAGCGGGGGGTCCCAAGAGACCCAGTACTTC. Translation: CASSQNSGGSQETQYF.

This sequence joins TRBV24-1 and TRBJ1-4; TRBD1 might be the D (6 bases). V was cut by 8 bases and J by 7 bases, with 13 bases left in between. Looked up from germline, CDR1 is KGHDR and CDR2 is SFDVKD. CDR3 size: 13 residues. CDR3 region: CATKGGLSEKLFF. The DNA for the CDR3 is TGTGCCACCAAGGGGGGGCTAAGTGAAAAACTGTTTTTT.

This chain uses TRBV6-5 with TRBJ2-2; TRBD2 matches 9 bases. With 8 bases clipped from V and 5 bases from J, the junction kept 6 bases outside the gene matches. Germline V gene lookup returns CDR1 MNHEY and CDR2 SVGAGI. CDR3 length: 14 residues. In DNA, the CDR3 is TGTGCCAGCCTCCTAGCGGGGCCAACCGGGGAGCTGTTTTTT. This codes for CASLLAGPTGELFF.

V gene TRBV19 combines with J gene TRBJ1-1; a weak D match, TRBD1 (6 bases). This CDR3 comprises 17 residues. Germline CDR1 is LNHDA and CDR2 is SQIVND (reference sequence). V lost 6 bases and J lost 1, with 21 bases in between. In DNA form, the CDR3 reads TGTGCCAGTAGCCCCCTGACCCAGCAGGGGACGAACACTGAAGCTTTCTTT. Residues: CASSPLTQQGTNTEAFF.

V usage is TRBV10-2 and J usage is TRBJ1-5, with no clear D. The germline gives CDR1 WSHSY, CDR2 SAAADI. The V end lost 2 bases, the J end lost 6 bases, and 11 bases lay between the germline ends. The CDR3 covers 14 residues. The CDR3 reads CASSEGPGVQPQHF. The CDR3 nucleotides are TGCGCCAGCAGTGAGGGCCCGGGAGTTCAGCCCCAGCATTTT.

This clone was detected once. V gene TRBV27 combines with J gene TRBJ2-2; 9 nucleotides match TRBD2. The V gene's germline CDR1 is MNHEY and CDR2 SMNVEV (reference sequence). V gave up 2 bases and J gave up 5 bases; unmatched junction bases: 0. The CDR3 consists of 14 residues. CDR3 sequence: CASSLLAGTGELFF. In nucleotides, the CDR3 is TGTGCCAGCAGTTTACTAGCGGGGACCGGGGAGCTGTTTTTT.

The chain employs TRBV5-1 and TRBJ2-1; 7 positions match TRBD1. V shed 0 bases and J 7 bases; nucleotides not matched to a gene: 7. Germline-derived CDR1 and CDR2 are SGHRS and YFSETQ. The CDR3 has 15 residues. This chain's CDR3 is CASSLDETGTNEQFF. For the CDR3, the DNA is TGCGCCAGCAGCTTGGACGAGACAGGGACGAATGAGCAGTTCTTC.

V and J are TRBV5-1 and TRBJ2-5; 8 bases are a match to TRBD2. The CDR3 is made up of 15 amino acids. CDR1 is SGHRS and CDR2 is YFSETQ in the germline V gene. V lost 0 bases and J lost 1; bases outside the gene matches: 2. CDR3 region: CASSLVGTSQETQYF. For the CDR3, the DNA is TGCGCCAGCAGCTTGGTCGGGACTAGCCAAGAGACCCAGTACTTC.

The rearrangement links TRBV19 to TRBJ1-2; D unclear. The CDR3 is 12 residues long. CDR1 is LNHDA, CDR2 SQIVND, per germline (reference sequence). V lost 9 bases and J lost 1, with 9 bases in between. The CDR3 is CASEAYNYGYTF. CDR3 coding DNA: TGTGCCAGCGAGGCCTATAACTATGGCTACACCTTC.

This clone is a singleton in its sample. The chain uses TRBV19 and TRBJ1-5; 7 bases map to TRBD1. This CDR3 has 13 amino acids. Germline V gene lookup returns CDR1 LNHDA and CDR2 SQIVND (reference sequence). J gave up 6 bases and V 5 bases, and 4 bases lay outside the gene matches. CDR3 protein: CASSGQGGQPQHF. In nucleotides, the CDR3 is TGTGCCAGTAGTGGGCAGGGGGGTCAGCCCCAGCATTTT.

The CDR3 here is CASSQVGRGSYGYTF. CDR3 nucleotides: TGTGCCAGCAGCCAAGTCGGCAGGGGAAGCTATGGCTACACCTTC. V usage is TRBV3-1 (or the pseudogene TRBV3-2) and J usage is TRBJ1-2, with a possible D match to TRBD1 (6 bases). The CDR3 loop spans 15 amino acids. Germline V gene lookup returns CDR1 LGHDT and CDR2 YNNKEL (reference sequence). Deletions cut 1 base from V and 4 bases from J, with 13 bases between.

The chain combines TRBV6-6 with TRBJ1-1, with D unclear. Trimming took off 5 bases at V and 10 bases at J, with 20 bases between the two ends. Per germline, CDR1 MNHNY and CDR2 SVGAGI (reference sequence). The CDR3 runs 14 residues. CDR3 residues: CASSREEGRGIAFF. Written as DNA, the CDR3 is TGTGCCAGCAGTAGGGAGGAAGGCCGGGGAATAGCTTTCTTT.

The chain combines TRBV5-1 with TRBJ1-1, with D perhaps matching TRBD1 (5 bases). Germline V gene lookup returns CDR1 SGHRS and CDR2 YFSETQ. CDR3 size: 15 residues. V was pared by 0 bases and J by 1 base, with 10 bases between. The CDR3 loop is CASSLASGGNTEAFF. Here the CDR3 DNA reads TGCGCCAGCAGCTTGGCTAGCGGGGGGAACACTGAAGCTTTCTTT.

There are many counts of this clone. The V call is TRBV5-6, the J call TRBJ2-2; a possible D gene is TRBD1 (6 bases). Germline CDR1 reads SGHDT; CDR2 reads YYEEEE. The CDR3 spans 16 residues. The V and J ends lost 4 bases and 1 base respectively, with 14 bases between them. CDR3 sequence (DNA): TGTGCCAGCAGCCAGACAGGATCCGTGAACACCGGGGAGCTGTTTTTT. This translates into CASSQTGSVNTGELFF.

In regard to this clone: At the DNA level, this CDR3 is encoded by other sequences in the same sample as well. This chain joins TRBV19 and TRBJ1-5, with a tentative D call TRBD1 (5 bases). The CDR3 contains 15 residues. The germline V gene encodes CDR1 LNHDA and CDR2 SQIVND (reference sequence). V lost 2 bases, J lost 2 bases, and 10 bases lay in between. CDR3: CASSIPGLGNQPQHF. DNA of the CDR3: TGTGCCAGTAGTATACCAGGGCTGGGCAATCAGCCCCAGCATTTT.

V is TRBV27 and J is TRBJ2-1; D is undetermined. Germline V gives CDR1 MNHEY, CDR2 SMNVEV (reference sequence). V lost 5 bases, J lost 7 bases, and 6 bases lay in between. There are 11 residues in the CDR3. CDR3 coding DNA: TGTGCCAGCAGTCGGTGGAATGAGCAGTTCTTC. Translation gives CASSRWNEQFF.

The chain recombines TRBV19 with TRBJ2-3; D is unclear. The length of the CDR3 is 11 residues. The V gene lost 3 bases and the J gene lost 5 bases, with 3 bases spanning the gap. The germline V gene encodes CDR1 LNHDA and CDR2 SQIVND (reference sequence). The CDR3: CASSIQDTQYF. The DNA of the CDR3 is TGTGCCAGTAGTATTCAAGATACGCAGTATTTT.

The chain is built from TRBV5-1 and TRBJ1-3; 8 positions match TRBD1. Germline assignment: CDR1 SGHRS and CDR2 YFSETQ. The CDR3 has 14 amino acids. Germline trimming cut 3 bases from V and 7 bases from J; bases unmatched to any gene: 6. CDR3 DNA: TGCGCCAGCAGCTCCGGACAGGGCGGGAACACCATATATTTT. Encoded protein: CASSSGQGGNTIYF.

This clone has just one count. The J gene is TRBJ2-1, the V gene TRBV24-1; no firm D call. In germline, CDR1 is KGHDR, CDR2 SFDVKD. This CDR3 has 16 amino acids. V was pared by 3 bases and J by 5 bases, with 16 bases between. This CDR3 is CATSDATGQINNEQFF. For the CDR3, the DNA is TGTGCCACCAGTGATGCGACGGGTCAGATAAACAATGAGCAGTTCTTC.

This clone was counted a single time. The chain combines TRBV28 with TRBJ1-1; TRBD1 aligns across 9 bases. The CDR3 has 15 amino acids. Trimming removed 5 bases from V and 3 bases from J; junction bases left unmatched: 7. Germline V gene lookup returns CDR1 MDHEN and CDR2 SYDVKM. As DNA, the CDR3 is TGTGCCAGCAGTATACAGGGGGCGGGTGACACTGAAGCTTTCTTT. Translated, it gives CASSIQGAGDTEAFF.